This T cell receptor beta chain was identified in a study of regulatory T cells in long-lasting Graves disease (dated by TCRdb to about 2021). About the full investigation: Newly diagnosed Graves' disease patients had taken antithyroid drugs for less than 3 months. Persistent Graves' disease patients were compared with newly diagnosed Graves' disease patients by peripheral blood TCR sequencing and RNA sequencing. The study was conducted in China and was registered as a clinical trial. A total of about 33 samples underwent TCR sequencing, from some 13 patients with persistent Graves' disease and 20 or so patients with newly diagnosed Graves' disease. The paper as a whole reports these results and caveats: Compared with newly diagnosed patients, persistent Graves' disease patients had lower TCR Shannon entropy and fewer highly expanded clones, which suggests clonal expansion. Persistent disease showed preferential use of TRBV28, TRBJ1-2 and TRBJ2-5, whereas newly diagnosed disease favored TRBV20-1 and TRBJ2-1. Sequencing and analysis were restricted to the TCR beta chain. Only peripheral blood was studied, because thyroid tissue, the primary lesion, was inaccessible. A larger number of public clonotypes was shared among persistent patients (approximately 2,600) than among newly diagnosed patients (about 990). The small sample size was acknowledged by the authors as a limitation that may reduce accuracy.

The method behind the library was multiplex PCR. TCRdb records Illumina HiSeq 4000 as the sequencer. To build TCR beta libraries, CDR3 regions were amplified by Arm-PCR using iRepertoire HTBI primers. Gel purification was performed on PCR products prior to sequencing. Per the authors' processing: Gene usage analysis of CDR3 amino acid clonotypes used the roughly 60 TRBV and around 14 TRBJ segments found across samples. Filtered high-quality paired reads were merged into contigs using COPE and FqMerger. BLAST was used to align contigs to IMGT TRBV, TRBD and TRBJ reference genes, and CDR3 was defined according to IMGT. Highly expanded clones were defined as clonotypes with a frequency above 0.1%. Shannon entropy was used to measure repertoire diversity, and the Gini coefficient was used to measure V-J evenness. Clonotypes shared by more than one individual were considered public. The public reads were reprocessed in TCRdb via fastp at Q25 and MiXCR, keeping in-frame beta chains. Each entry merges the rows of one CDR3 protein and shows their most common DNA and genes. These V and J calls derive from TCRdb rather than the authors' analysis. This sample has about 440,000 distinct CDR3 sequences in its table, and 15% to 20% of those were observed once. Clones ranked in the top ten supply about 23% of the sample.

Notes on this clonotype: Its target antigen remains unknown. The record has no base qualities; no much larger clone is one base away.

The junction shows trimming of 10 bases on V and 6 bases on J, plus 22 bases between the germline ends. The CDR3 sequence holds 15 residues, the cysteine and phenylalanine included. Only the CDR3 DNA stays, 45 bases, in frame from base 1. CDR1 and CDR2 were assigned from the germline V gene (reference sequence) as MNHEY and SMNVEV. Per the publication, the time point label means: newly diagnosed GD, antithyroid drugs for less than 3 months. RNA was extracted from PBMCs in TRIzol for both TCR sequencing and RNA sequencing. The diagnosis of Graves' disease was made according to American Thyroid Association guidelines. The patients came from an endocrinology department in Xi'an, China. Each patient gave approximately 9.7 milliliters of peripheral blood, collected in an EDTA anticoagulant tube. PBMCs were isolated by Ficoll Paque Plus density gradient separation without further T cell sorting. An Agilent 2100 Bioanalyzer and agarose gel were used to assess RNA quality, and a NanoDrop 2000 was used to measure RNA concentration.

These data were likewise used in another study, on T cells in Graves' hyperthyroidism and ophthalmopathy. As the second publication notes: A patient counted as having stable Graves' hyperthyroidism if no progression to ophthalmopathy occurred over 18 months of follow-up. The hyperthyroidism patients were between 18 and 65 years old and newly diagnosed, with a disease duration of less than 2 months. The study excluded patients with uncontrolled infections, other autoimmune diseases, pregnancy or lactation. Diagnoses relied on clinical symptoms, serum thyroxine and TRAb, thyroid ultrasound and orbital computed tomography. For the first round of RT-PCR on the TCR CDR3, the HTBI primer set was used together with the Qiagen OneStep RT-PCR kit. Blood samples also contained most of the expanded thyroid clonotypes (frequency above 0.001), which suggests that blood repertoires may reflect thyroid immune responses. A model built on a 13 V-J signature distinguished ophthalmopathy from stable hyperthyroidism, reaching roughly 88% sensitivity and approximately 81% specificity in cross-validation and 80%/75% in testing. In validation, the model predicted progression to ophthalmopathy with 60% to 71% sensitivity and 72% to 85% specificity, a median of 6.5 months before onset. To identify TCR V-J signatures that set the groups apart, the researchers used a discovery cohort of 90 to 100 patients, made up of 40 to 45 with Graves' ophthalmopathy and 57 with stable Graves' hyperthyroidism. An independent validation cohort of fewer than 20 hyperthyroidism patients and approximately 17 patients who later progressed to ophthalmopathy tested prospective prediction of ophthalmopathy. For training and testing, the 100 patients in the discovery cohort were randomly divided in a 7:3 ratio. In several Graves' hyperthyroidism patients, the study also compared T-cell repertoires from thyroid tissue with T-cell repertoires from blood. Once sampling was done, hyperthyroidism patients were given methimazole at a starting dose of 30 mg daily, whereas ophthalmopathy patients were given high-dose intravenous methylprednisolone. Libraries were constructed in a second round of multiplex PCR, after which size selection and purification were performed. Paired-end sequencing of the libraries was performed with 100 bp reads on an Illumina HiSeq2000. SOAPnuke was used to process the raw data, removing reads that contained adapters or uncalled bases, had a mean Phred below 15, or lacked an exact match to the constant primer or identifier. COPE v1.2.5 was used to merge the high-quality paired reads, and each unique nucleotide sequence was defined as a clonotype. Clonotypes were aligned to IMGT TRBV, TRBD and TRBJ reference segments using MiTCR v1.1. Analysis was restricted to V-J combinations with a frequency above 0.0001, which covered 98% to 99.2% of repertoires. A TCS score was defined as the ratio of F50 (clonal expansion) to E x V (chaos), with BLOSUM62-based TCRdist applied between CDR3 peptides within each V-J. Welch's t-statistics and random forest reduced around 550 V-J features to 10 to 15, which were used in a naive Bayes classifier (R e1071). No statistical method was used to set the sample size in advance, and investigators knew the group allocation. The paper describes TCR Vbeta CDR3 sequencing of around 130 peripheral blood samples, made up of some 40 ophthalmopathy patients, approximately 76 hyperthyroidism patients and approximately 17 progressor patients.

The clonotype originates from a woman aged 18 to 35 with Graves disease. Donor details come from another sample of the same person, matched by shared clones. Recombination linked TRBV27 to TRBJ2-1; the D segment may tentatively be TRBD1 or TRBD2, each giving 5 matched bases. The sample consisted of peripheral blood mononuclear cells (PBMCs), taken at new diagnosis, from a patient treated with antithyroid drugs. The base sequence is TGTGCCACGATTGTAGCTTCCGGGACCTCCAATGAGCAGTTCTTC. Its protein product is CATIVASGTSNEQFF.